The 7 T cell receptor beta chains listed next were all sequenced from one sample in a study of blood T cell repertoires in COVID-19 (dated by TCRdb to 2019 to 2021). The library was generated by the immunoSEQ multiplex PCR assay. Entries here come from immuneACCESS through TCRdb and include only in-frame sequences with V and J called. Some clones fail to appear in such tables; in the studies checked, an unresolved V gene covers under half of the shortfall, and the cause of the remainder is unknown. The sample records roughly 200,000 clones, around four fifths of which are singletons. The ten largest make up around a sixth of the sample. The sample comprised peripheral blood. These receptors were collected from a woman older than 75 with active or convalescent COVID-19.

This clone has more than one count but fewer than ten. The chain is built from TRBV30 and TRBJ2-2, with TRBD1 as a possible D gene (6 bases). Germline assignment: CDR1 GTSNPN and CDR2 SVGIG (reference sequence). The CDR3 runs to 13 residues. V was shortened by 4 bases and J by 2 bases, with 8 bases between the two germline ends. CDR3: CAWIQGNTGELFF. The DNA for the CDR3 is TGTGCCTGGATACAGGGAAACACCGGGGAGCTGTTTTTT.

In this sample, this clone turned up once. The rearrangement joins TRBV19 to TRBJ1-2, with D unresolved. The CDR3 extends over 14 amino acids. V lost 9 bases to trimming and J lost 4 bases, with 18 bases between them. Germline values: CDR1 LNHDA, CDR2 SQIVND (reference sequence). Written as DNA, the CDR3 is TGTGCCAGCGCCGGAACAGCGGGTGGCTATGGCTACACCTTC. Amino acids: CASAGTAGGYGYTF.

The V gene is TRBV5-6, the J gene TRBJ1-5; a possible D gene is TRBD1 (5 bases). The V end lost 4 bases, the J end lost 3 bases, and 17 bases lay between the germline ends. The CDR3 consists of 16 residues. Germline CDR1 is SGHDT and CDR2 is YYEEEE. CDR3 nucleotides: TGTGCCAGCAGCCAGGGTGGGGGGACCTTCAATCAGCCCCAGCATTTT. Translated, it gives CASSQGGGTFNQPQHF.

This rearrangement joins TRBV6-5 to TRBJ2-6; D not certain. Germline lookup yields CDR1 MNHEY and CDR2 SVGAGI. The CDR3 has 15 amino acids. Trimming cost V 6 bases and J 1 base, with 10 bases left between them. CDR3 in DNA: TGTGCCAGCAGGCCCGGTGAGTCTGGGGCCAACGTCCTGACTTTC. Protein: CASRPGESGANVLTF.

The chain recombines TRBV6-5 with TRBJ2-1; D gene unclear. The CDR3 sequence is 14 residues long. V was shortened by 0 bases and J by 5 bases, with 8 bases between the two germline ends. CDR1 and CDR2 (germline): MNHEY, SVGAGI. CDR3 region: CASSYSYRNNEQFF. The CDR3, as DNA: TGTGCCAGCAGTTACTCGTATAGAAACAATGAGCAGTTCTTC.

CDR3 region: CSVLPTRMGGELFF. The CDR3 nucleotides read TGCAGCGTACTGCCGACGAGGATGGGCGGGGAGCTGTTTTTT. The rearrangement uses TRBV29-1 and TRBJ2-2, with no clear D. Germline assignment: CDR1 SQVTM and CDR2 ANQGSEA. CDR3 length: 14 residues. V lost 6 bases and J 7 bases, leaving 18 bases between the germline ends.

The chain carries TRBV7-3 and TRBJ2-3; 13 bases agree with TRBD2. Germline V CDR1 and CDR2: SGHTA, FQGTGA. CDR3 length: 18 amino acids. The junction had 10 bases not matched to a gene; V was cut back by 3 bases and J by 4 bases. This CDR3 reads CASSLAGLAGIRPDTQYF. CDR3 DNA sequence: TGTGCCAGCAGCTTGGCGGGACTAGCGGGGATTCGACCAGATACGCAGTATTTT.